These 15 T cell receptor beta chains came from one sample sequenced in a study of Ad26.COV2.S vaccination and SARS-CoV-2 variants. Sequencing was performed with immunoSEQ multiplex PCR; in TCRdb, only in-frame clones are kept and a portion is missing. Counted here are roughly 350,000 clones, about 87% occurring once; the ten biggest clones make up around 6.4%. Indicated treatment: approximately 18 received Ad26.COV2.S at low or high dose, single or two shots; 5 received placebo; per-sample allocation not given. Vaccine and placebo recipients were sampled on day 63 after the first injection. The specimen comprised peripheral blood, sampled in a trial of Ad26.COV2.S vaccine versus placebo. These receptors were taken from a person aged 18-60 years who received the Ad26.COV2.S COVID-19 vaccine or a placebo.

This clone was observed once. Additional DNA sequences in this sample encode the identical CDR3. The V and J genes are TRBV12-3 or TRBV12-4 and TRBJ1-1, with D maybe TRBD1 (5 bases). This CDR3 is 12 amino acids long. Deletions cut 2 bases from V and 5 bases from J, with 6 bases between. CDR3 sequence reads: CASSLRGTEAFF. The DNA of the CDR3 is TGTGCCAGCAGTTTAAGGGGAACTGAAGCTTTCTTT.

This rearrangement joins TRBV6-2 or TRBV6-3 to TRBJ2-1, with a tentative D call TRBD2 (6 bases). Germline CDR1 and CDR2: MNHEY and SVGEGT. V was shortened by 5 bases and J by 8 bases, with 19 bases between the two germline ends. The CDR3 has 15 residues. Written as DNA, the CDR3 is TGTGCCAGCAGTCAACCCCTAGCGCGAGGGTATGAGCAGTTCTTC. Encoded protein: CASSQPLARGYEQFF.

This sequence joins TRBV18 and TRBJ1-2; 11 bases agree with TRBD1. J was trimmed by 7 bases and V by 3 bases; bases with no gene match: 7. Germline CDR1 KGHSH, CDR2 LQKENI. There are 15 residues in the CDR3. CDR3 amino acids: CASSPPRDRGGGYTF. The CDR3 nucleotides read TGTGCCAGCTCACCCCCCCGGGACAGGGGGGGTGGCTACACCTTC.

V is TRBV6-5 and J is TRBJ2-7; 8 bases align to TRBD1. Germline V gene lookup returns CDR1 MNHEY and CDR2 SVGAGI. The CDR3 spans 15 residues. After removal of 5 bases from V and 0 bases from J, the junction contained 6 bases not matched to a gene. The DNA for the CDR3 is TGTGCCAGCAGTCGGTACAGGGGGAGCTCCTACGAGCAGTACTTC. Protein product: CASSRYRGSSYEQYF.

The chain recombines TRBV6-4 with TRBJ1-2; D is ambiguous. Germline V CDR1 and CDR2: MRHNA, SNTAGT. Trimming left V 3 bases short and J 8 bases short, with 7 bases between. The CDR3 is 11 residues long. The CDR3 bases are TGTGCCAGCAGTGAGGGCGTCGGCTACACCTTC. Protein product: CASSEGVGYTF.

The gene calls are TRBV19 and TRBJ1-5; 7 bases agree with TRBD1. CDR3 length equals 16 residues. Germline CDR1 is LNHDA and CDR2 is SQIVND (reference sequence). V was clipped by 3 bases and J by 4 bases; unmatched bases: 9. The CDR3 loop reads CASSISGRRGNQPQHF. CDR3 DNA: TGTGCCAGTAGTATTTCTGGTCGCAGGGGGAATCAGCCCCAGCATTTT. Combining the CDR3 with reference TRBV19 and TRBJ1-5 gives the whole variable domain DGGITQSPKYLFRKEGQNVTLSCEQNLNHDAMYWYRQDPGQGLRLIYYSQIVNDFQKGDIAEGYSVSREKKESFPLTVTSAQKNPTAFYLCASSISGRRGNQPQHFGDGTRLSIL.

Comment on this clone: The identical CDR3 is also encoded by other nucleotide sequences in the sample. The chain carries TRBV27 and TRBJ2-7; TRBD2 matches 10 bases. Germline values: CDR1 MNHEY, CDR2 SMNVEV (reference sequence). The CDR3 sequence is 13 residues long. Trimming at V came to 5 bases and at J to 3 bases, leaving 1 base not matched to a gene. The CDR3 region has the DNA TGTGCCAGCAGTCTAGCGGGAGACTACGAGCAGTACTTC. This encodes CASSLAGDYEQYF.

The chain has TRBV19 and TRBJ1-4; maybe TRBD1 (6 bases). V was clipped by 7 bases and J by 5 bases, with 17 bases between them. Looked up from germline, CDR1 is LNHDA and CDR2 is SQIVND (reference sequence). The CDR3 runs 15 residues. The CDR3 loop reads CASTPTGRWNEKLFF. DNA of the CDR3: TGTGCCAGTACCCCTACAGGGAGGTGGAATGAAAAACTGTTTTTT.

V is TRBV14 and J is TRBJ2-1, with D possibly TRBD1 on 6 matching bases. The germline V gene has CDR1 SGHDN and CDR2 FVKESK. This CDR3 has 14 residues. V was cut by 2 bases and J by 4 bases, with 9 bases left in between. The CDR3 sequence is CASSQQQGYNEQFF. The DNA for the CDR3 is TGTGCCAGCAGCCAACAACAGGGTTACAATGAGCAGTTCTTC.

The chain is built from TRBV30 and TRBJ2-1; 9 bases map to TRBD2. Trimming cost V 4 bases and J 4 bases; bases outside gene matches: 2. The CDR3 sequence is 13 residues long. The germline gives CDR1 GTSNPN, CDR2 SVGIG (reference sequence). This CDR3 is CAWMAGGYNEQFF. As DNA, the CDR3 is TGTGCCTGGATGGCGGGAGGGTACAATGAGCAGTTCTTC.

The rearrangement links TRBV29-1 to TRBJ2-1; D remains ambiguous. V was trimmed by 1 base and J by 6 bases, leaving 16 bases between them. The CDR3 extends over 15 amino acids. Germline V gene lookup returns CDR1 SQVTM and CDR2 ANQGSEA. CDR3 loop: CSVEGLTPAPNEQFF. CDR3 in DNA: TGCAGCGTTGAAGGTCTAACCCCCGCCCCCAATGAGCAGTTCTTC.

V gene TRBV11-2 combines with J gene TRBJ2-7; possibly TRBD2 for D (5 bases). CDR3 size: 18 residues. Germline CDR1 and CDR2: SGHAT and FQNNGV. Trimming cost V 4 bases and J 6 bases, with 28 bases left between them. The CDR3 DNA reads as TGTGCCAGCAGCTCCGATCTGGGTAGCGCGAGAGCAGAGGGCGAGCAGTACTTC. Its protein product is CASSSDLGSARAEGEQYF.

The chain carries TRBV7-6 and TRBJ2-3; D may match TRBD1 or TRBD2 (5 bases each). CDR1 and CDR2 from the germline V gene are SGHVS and FNYEAQ. The germline V and J ends were trimmed by 1 base and 0 bases, with 14 bases remaining between them. The CDR3 is made up of 17 amino acids. The CDR3 reads CASSLVGTDLSTDTQYF. The CDR3 nucleotides read TGTGCCAGCAGCTTAGTTGGGACGGATCTTAGCACAGATACGCAGTATTTT.

This chain uses TRBV7-3 with TRBJ2-1; 7 bases map to TRBD2. The ends lost 1 base at V and 0 bases at J; junction bases unmatched: 3. Germline V lookup: CDR1 SGHTA, CDR2 FQGTGA. This CDR3 region has 16 residues. CDR3: CASSLRAGFSYNEQFF. CDR3 nucleotide sequence: TGTGCCAGCAGCTTAAGAGCGGGGTTCTCCTACAATGAGCAGTTCTTC.

V usage is TRBV24-1 and J usage is TRBJ2-2; 7 bases are a match to TRBD1. V dropped 4 bases and J dropped 2; count of bases not matched to a gene: 6. CDR1 KGHDR and CDR2 SFDVKD come from the germline V gene. CDR3 size: 16 residues. The CDR3 bases are TGTGCCACCAGTGACCCACGACAGGGTAACACCGGGGAGCTGTTTTTT. Protein sequence: CATSDPRQGNTGELFF.